These 8 T cell receptor beta chains came from one sample sequenced in a study of identical twins. TCRdb re-called the 5' RACE reads with MiXCR, one entry per CDR3 protein. In the table there are around 1.7 million distinct CDR3 sequences, less than 40% of which are singletons. Sequenced material: cord blood. The receptors were gathered from a newborn girl in good health.

The DNA of the CDR3 is TGTGCCATCAGCCCTAGGGCCGGGGAGCTGTTTTTT. Translation: CAISPRAGELFF. The V gene is TRBV10-3, the J gene TRBJ2-2; D gene uncertain. The V end lost 6 bases, the J end lost 6 bases, and 8 bases lay between the germline ends. Germline V gene sequence: CDR1 ENHRY, CDR2 SYGVKD. The CDR3 spans 12 residues.

The rearrangement uses TRBV10-3 and TRBJ1-2; D is unclear. Germline V CDR1 and CDR2: ENHRY, SYGVKD. V dropped 3 bases and J dropped 7 bases, with 9 bases sitting between them. The CDR3 is 12 amino acids. CDR3 sequence (DNA): TGTGCCATCAGTGACCCGATCAGTGGCTACACCTTC. Its translation is CAISDPISGYTF.

As to this clonotype: This may be a read error, as it is one base from a much larger clone. This sequence joins TRBV6-2 or TRBV6-3 and TRBJ2-5; D remains unclear. The closer fit of TRBJ2-1 to the DNA end suggests the J call may be wrong. The CDR3 consists of 12 residues. The germline V gene encodes CDR1 MNHEY and CDR2 SVGEGT. DNA of the CDR3: TGTGCCAGCAGTTACTTCGAAGAGACCCAGTTCTTC. Translation gives CASSYFEETQFF.

V is TRBV21-1 and J is TRBJ1-3; no check of the table's D call, TRBD1, against the DNA was made. TRBV21-1 constitutes a pseudogene. This CDR3 is 17 amino acids long. The chain's CDR3 is CASSAHPTGNSGNTIYF. The CDR3 bases are TGTGCCAGCAGCGCACACCCCACAGGGAATTCTGGAAACACCATATATTTT.

For this clonotype: A much larger clone is a single base away; this may be a read error. Written as DNA, the CDR3 is TGTGTCAGCAGCACCCACGGGACTAGCGTTTATACGCAGTATTTT. Amino acid sequence: CVSSTHGTSVYTQYF. The chain combines TRBV7-8 with TRBJ2-3, with 10 nucleotides matching TRBD2. The CDR3 has 15 residues. CDR1 SGHVS and CDR2 FQNEAQ come from the germline V gene.

This rearrangement joins TRBV3-1 to TRBJ1-1; 8 bases agree with TRBD1. Per the germline V gene, CDR1 is LGHDT and CDR2 is YNNKEL (reference sequence). The V and J ends lost 2 bases and 7 bases, in that order; junction bases with no gene match: 6. The CDR3 is 14 amino acids. CDR3 in amino acids: CASSQTDREGEAFF. CDR3 bases: TGTGCCAGCAGCCAAACGGACAGGGAGGGTGAAGCTTTCTTT.

This clonotype was observed a few times. V and J are TRBV7-9 and TRBJ2-6; the D is unclear. V was trimmed by 1 base and J by 1 base, leaving 8 bases between them. Germline assignment: CDR1 SEHNR and CDR2 FQNEAQ (reference sequence). This CDR3 spans 16 amino acids. CDR3 bases: TGTGCCAGCAGCTTAGGTGTAGATTCTGGGGCCAACGTCCTGACTTTC. This translates into CASSLGVDSGANVLTF.

This clonotype was seen ten or more times. The V and J genes are TRBV29-1 and TRBJ2-4; D might be TRBD1 (5 bases). The V end was cut by 2 bases, the J end by 0 bases, with 17 bases between. The CDR3 covers 17 residues. Germline-derived CDR1 and CDR2 are SQVTM and ANQGSEA. The CDR3 loop reads CSVEIQGVSIAKNIQYF. As DNA, the CDR3 is TGCAGCGTTGAAATTCAAGGGGTTTCAATAGCCAAAAACATTCAGTACTTC.